This entry concerns a single T cell receptor (beta chain). The data were obtained in a study of blood T cell repertoires in COVID-19. Across the study: Samples came from the United States, Italy and Spain, spanning acute and convalescent COVID-19. Sample material is recorded as cDNA or gDNA derived from T cells, B-cell-depleted T cells, or PBMCs.

Original data processing: Amplification of reference gene primers provided the estimated nucleated cell counts. TCRdb keeps only in-frame clones here, not all; method: immunoSEQ multiplex PCR. Clonal size and the V and J genes are those of that table, whereas D and trimming came from the DNA. Among 270,000 or so clones listed, 83% were seen once. CDR3 length equals 15 residues. V gave up 0 bases and J gave up 2 bases, with 10 bases separating them. Germline V lookup: CDR1 LNHDA, CDR2 SQIVND (reference sequence). V and J are TRBV19 and TRBJ1-2, with a possible D match to TRBD1 (6 bases). The specimen was peripheral blood. This TCR came from a woman aged 45 to 65 who had recovered from COVID-19. The CDR3 coding sequence is TGTGCCAGTAGTATAGACAGGGGTCGGAACTATGGCTACACCTTC. Translation: CASSIDRGRNYGYTF.